One sample yielded the 20 T cell receptor beta chains listed below, sequenced in a study of T cell responses to AZD1222 COVID-19 vaccine. Assay used: immunoSEQ multiplex PCR; TCRdb lists only in-frame clones, some missing. The data hold roughly 200,000 clones, with 85% to 95% observed a single time. Here the sequenced sample was peripheral blood, taken 28 days after the second dose of the MenACWY control vaccine. The source of these receptors is an adult who received the MenACWY meningococcal vaccine as a control.

The chain couples TRBV4-1 to TRBJ1-6; D ambiguous. In germline, CDR1 is MGHRA, CDR2 YSYEKL. The V gene lost 2 bases and the J gene lost 12 bases, with 8 bases spanning the gap. There are 12 residues in the CDR3. CDR3 in amino acids: CASSQIEEPLHF. The CDR3 DNA sequence: TGCGCCAGCAGCCAAATAGAAGAACCCCTCCACTTT.

The chain carries TRBV4-1 and TRBJ1-5; D is perhaps TRBD1 (5 bases). Trimming shortened V by 6 bases and J by 7 bases, and 16 bases separated the two germline ends. CDR1 and CDR2 from the germline V gene are MGHRA and YSYEKL. CDR3 length: 14 amino acids. The CDR3, as DNA: TGCGCCAGCAGACGCTACCAGGGAGACCAGCCCCAGCATTTT. It encodes CASRRYQGDQPQHF.

V is TRBV14 and J is TRBJ1-2; D gene ambiguous. The CDR3 is 14 amino acids. Germline values: CDR1 SGHDN, CDR2 FVKESK. With 1 base removed from V and 6 bases from J, the gap between germline ends came to 12 bases. The CDR3 is CASSQGGSMDGYTF. The CDR3 nucleotides read TGTGCCAGCAGCCAAGGAGGGAGTATGGATGGCTACACCTTC. Complete variable domain (other parts from reference TRBV14 and TRBJ1-2): EAGVTQFPSHSVIEKGQTVTLRCDPISGHDNLYWYRRVMGKEIKFLLHFVKESKQDESGMPNNRFLAERTGGTYSTLKVQPAELEDSGVYFCASSQGGSMDGYTFGSGTRLTVV.

The chain recombines TRBV2 with TRBJ1-6; D gene ambiguous. Deletions cut 7 bases from V and 10 bases from J, with 14 bases between. Per germline, CDR1 SNHLY and CDR2 FYNNEI. This CDR3 is built from 13 residues. Written as DNA, the CDR3 is TGTGCCAGCACCCGATTGGACCGGTCACCCCTCCACTTT. It translates to CASTRLDRSPLHF.

V usage is TRBV19 and J usage is TRBJ1-2; no definite D call. The germline V gene has CDR1 LNHDA and CDR2 SQIVND (reference sequence). The CDR3 runs 14 residues. Between the trimmed V and J ends, which lost 1 base and 0 bases, there was a span of 6 bases. CDR3 in DNA: TGTGCCAGTAGTATAGGCACATCTAACTATGGCTACACCTTC. Translation: CASSIGTSNYGYTF.

This chain links TRBV20-1 with TRBJ2-3; D not resolved. Germline CDR1 DFQATT, CDR2 SNEGSKA (reference sequence). The length of the CDR3 is 11 residues. Trimming took off 7 bases at V and 1 base at J, with 6 bases between the two ends. CDR3 amino acids: CSEGGTDTQYF. The CDR3 nucleotides are TGCAGTGAAGGCGGCACAGATACGCAGTATTTT.

This clone was counted a single time. The rearrangement links TRBV29-1 to TRBJ1-3; maybe TRBD1 (5 bases). This CDR3 comprises 13 residues. Trimming left V 4 bases short and J 3 bases short, with 10 bases between. Germline V gives CDR1 SQVTM, CDR2 ANQGSEA. Written as DNA, the CDR3 is TGCAGCGTTGGAGGGGCCGGTGGAAACACCATATATTTT. Translation gives CSVGGAGGNTIYF.

This clone was seen once. The chain is built from TRBV7-9 and TRBJ2-1, with TRBD1 matching 7 bases. CDR1 and CDR2 (germline): SEHNR, FQNEAQ (reference sequence). With V trimmed by 5 bases and J by 8 bases, 3 bases remained unmatched. CDR3 length: 12 residues. CDR3 in amino acids: CASSLGTDEQFF. The CDR3 nucleotides read TGTGCCAGCAGCCTCGGGACAGATGAGCAGTTCTTC.

The CDR3 spells CASGRTYEQYF. As DNA, the CDR3 is TGTGCCAGCGGCAGGACCTACGAGCAGTACTTC. V gene TRBV12-3 or TRBV12-4 combines with J gene TRBJ2-7; unclear D gene. This CDR3 has 11 residues. Trimming stripped 8 bases from V and 2 bases from J, with 7 bases between.

The genes are TRBV19 and TRBJ2-2; D not certain. Trimming cost V 8 bases and J 3 bases, with 7 bases left between them. Germline V lookup: CDR1 LNHDA, CDR2 SQIVND (reference sequence). The CDR3 is made up of 12 amino acids. The CDR3 DNA follows: TGTGCCAGTCAGCGATACACCGGGGAGCTGTTTTTT. Translation: CASQRYTGELFF.

The rearrangement links TRBV5-1 to TRBJ1-1; D remains ambiguous. V was clipped by 1 base and J by 7 bases, with 11 bases between them. There are 13 residues in the CDR3. Germline V gene sequence: CDR1 SGHRS, CDR2 YFSETQ. This CDR3 is CASSLWANYEAFF. CDR3 bases: TGCGCCAGCAGCTTGTGGGCAAATTATGAAGCTTTCTTT.

The chain is built from TRBV27 and TRBJ1-1; D gene unclear. Deletions cut 3 bases from V and 6 bases from J, with 14 bases between. This CDR3 contains 14 residues. CDR1 is MNHEY, CDR2 SMNVEV, per germline (reference sequence). CDR3 coding DNA: TGTGCCAGCAGTTTCTGGTCCCTCGGGGCTGAAGCTTTCTTT. Translating it yields CASSFWSLGAEAFF.

The chain combines TRBV27 with TRBJ1-5, with D uncertain. This CDR3 region has 13 residues. The V end was cut by 5 bases, the J end by 5 bases, with 10 bases between. From germline, CDR1 is MNHEY and CDR2 SMNVEV (reference sequence). The chain's CDR3 is CASSRRDHQPQHF. CDR3 nucleotides: TGTGCCAGCAGTCGAAGGGATCATCAGCCCCAGCATTTT.

This chain uses TRBV5-4 with TRBJ2-1, with 8 positions matching TRBD1. J lost 5 bases, V lost 4 bases, and 5 bases had no gene match. The CDR3 extends over 14 amino acids. Looked up from germline, CDR1 is SGHNT and CDR2 is YYREEE (reference sequence). The CDR3 nucleotides read TGTGCCAGCAGCCTGCGGACAGGGAACAATGAGCAGTTCTTC. This gives the protein CASSLRTGNNEQFF.

This chain links TRBV11-2 with TRBJ1-5, with 7 bases aligning to TRBD1. The V gene end was trimmed by 3 bases and the J gene end by 0 bases; junction bases not matched to a gene: 14. The CDR3 has 19 residues. The germline gives CDR1 SGHAT, CDR2 FQNNGV. The CDR3 DNA follows: TGTGCCAGCAGCTTGGGTAGGGGACAGCAAGAAAATAGCAATCAGCCCCAGCATTTT. Protein product: CASSLGRGQQENSNQPQHF.

The DNA of the CDR3 is TGTGCCTGGAGTGTACAAGGGGGCTCCCTCCACTTT. This translates into CAWSVQGGSLHF. The gene calls are TRBV30 and TRBJ1-6, with 7 bases that match TRBD1. CDR1 and CDR2 from the germline V gene are GTSNPN and SVGIG (reference sequence). V shed 0 bases, J shed 14 bases, and the junction held 4 bases outside the gene matches. CDR3 size: 12 residues.

The chain uses TRBV19 and TRBJ1-2; 7 nucleotides align to TRBD1. The CDR3 sequence is 18 residues long. The trim removed 3 bases at V and 5 bases at J, leaving 18 bases unmatched. The V gene's germline CDR1 is LNHDA and CDR2 SQIVND (reference sequence). CDR3 protein: CASSISQGQGGRGYGYTF. For the CDR3, the DNA is TGTGCCAGTAGTATTAGTCAAGGGCAAGGGGGCAGGGGATATGGCTACACCTTC.

This clone has a single count. The J gene is TRBJ1-2, the V gene TRBV3-1 (or the pseudogene TRBV3-2); D not certain. CDR1 and CDR2 from the germline V gene are LGHDT and YNNKEL (reference sequence). The CDR3 has 13 residues. V shed 4 bases and J shed 4 bases, with 10 bases lying between them. CDR3 DNA: TGTGCCAGCAGCCCCCAGCCCAGCTATGGCTACACCTTC. Encoded protein: CASSPQPSYGYTF.

The rearrangement joins TRBV7-8 to TRBJ1-6; D ambiguous. Per germline, CDR1 SGHVS and CDR2 FQNEAQ. This CDR3 has 12 amino acids. Trimming took 5 bases from V and 10 from J, leaving 9 bases between them. CDR3 sequence reads: CASSPDFSPLHF. The CDR3 region has the DNA TGTGCCAGCAGCCCGGACTTCTCACCCCTCCACTTT.

The rearrangement links TRBV27 to TRBJ1-5; a possible D gene is TRBD1 (5 bases). V was clipped by 2 bases and J by 15 bases, with 17 bases between them. The germline CDR1 and CDR2 sequences are MNHEY and SMNVEV (reference sequence). This CDR3 contains 13 residues. CDR3 in amino acids: CASSLTRDRSLHF. CDR3 nucleotides: TGTGCCAGCAGTTTAACCCGGGACCGATCGTTGCATTTT.